These 21 T cell receptor beta chains share one sample of origin, sequenced in a study of blood T cell repertoires in COVID-19 (dated by TCRdb to the early 2020s). Library preparation used the immunoSEQ multiplex PCR assay. The clones in this table, taken by TCRdb from immuneACCESS, are in-frame only. Not every clone is retained; where verified, under half of the shortfall comes from an unresolved V gene, and the cause of the rest is unknown. Present in this sample are more than 110,000 clones, around 76% of which were seen just once. The ten largest clones capture under 15% of the sample. Sequencing was carried out using peripheral blood. The receptors originated from a man at least 80 years old with acute or convalescent COVID-19.

The chain combines TRBV6-2 or TRBV6-3 with TRBJ2-7; D is unresolved. Germline V gene data show CDR1 as MNHEY and CDR2 as SVGEGT. The CDR3 runs to 15 residues. V lost 2 bases to trimming and J lost 1 base, with 12 bases between them. The CDR3 bases are TGTGCCAGCAGTTACGGTCTACGAACTTCCTACGAGCAGTACTTC. Protein sequence: CASSYGLRTSYEQYF.

V and J are TRBV11-3 and TRBJ2-1, with 7 bases lining up with TRBD1. V lost 5 bases to trimming and J lost 3 bases; unmatched junction nucleotides: 4. This CDR3 has 14 residues. From germline, CDR1 is SGHNT and CDR2 YENEEA. This chain's CDR3 is CASSLTGVYNEQFF. The CDR3 DNA is TGTGCCAGCAGCCTTACAGGGGTCTACAATGAGCAGTTCTTC.

The chain couples TRBV18 to TRBJ2-1, with 8 bases aligning to TRBD2. Unmatched junction bases numbered 7, after V lost 5 bases and J lost 1 base. In germline, CDR1 is KGHSH, CDR2 LQKENI. The CDR3 consists of 16 residues. CDR3 loop: CASSTSGGYSYNEQFF. In DNA, the CDR3 is TGTGCCAGCTCAACCTCGGGGGGGTATTCCTACAATGAGCAGTTCTTC.

This clone was seen just once. CDR3 loop: CATSRGGGGGTTSYEQYF. DNA of the CDR3: TGTGCCACCAGCAGAGGAGGGGGAGGGGGAACAACAAGCTACGAGCAGTACTTC. This chain joins TRBV15 and TRBJ2-7; perhaps TRBD2 as D (7 bases). Germline V gene lookup returns CDR1 LNHNV and CDR2 YYDKDF (reference sequence). V gave up 1 base and J gave up 3 bases, with 22 bases separating them. The CDR3 runs 18 residues.

The chain combines TRBV5-4 with TRBJ2-7; D gene ambiguous. The CDR3 contains 14 residues. V lost 3 bases and J lost 4, with 14 bases in between. Germline CDR1 and CDR2: SGHNT and YYREEE (reference sequence). The CDR3 is CASSSLTGSYEQYF. CDR3 coding DNA: TGTGCCAGCAGCTCGCTAACCGGGTCGTACGAGCAGTACTTC.

The V and J genes are TRBV19 and TRBJ1-5; D may be TRBD1 (6 bases). Germline CDR1 reads LNHDA; CDR2 reads SQIVND (reference sequence). With 6 bases removed from V and 3 bases from J, the gap between germline ends came to 15 bases. This CDR3 has 15 residues. The CDR3 protein is CASRPRTGINQPQHF. CDR3 nucleotide sequence: TGTGCCAGTAGACCTAGAACAGGGATCAATCAGCCCCAGCATTTT.

The chain links TRBV30 to TRBJ2-3; 10 bases align to TRBD2. Germline lookup yields CDR1 GTSNPN and CDR2 SVGIG (reference sequence). J gave up 0 bases and V 4 bases, and 10 bases lay outside the gene matches. The CDR3 runs to 17 residues. CDR3: CAWTSGLAGASTDTQYF. The CDR3 bases are TGTGCCTGGACTTCGGGCCTAGCGGGGGCCAGCACAGATACGCAGTATTTT.

This clone has only one observation. Other DNA sequences in the same sample also yield this CDR3. The chain carries TRBV12-3 or TRBV12-4 and TRBJ1-5; D not resolved. The CDR3 extends over 13 amino acids. V was clipped by 3 bases and J by 2 bases, with 5 bases between them. CDR3 region: CASSFTGNQPQHF. The CDR3 DNA follows: TGTGCCAGCAGTTTCACAGGCAATCAGCCCCAGCATTTT.

The chain couples TRBV11-3 to TRBJ2-2; D uncertain. The CDR3 is 15 amino acids. Trimming took off 1 base at V and 1 base at J, with 7 bases between the two ends. Germline V gene lookup returns CDR1 SGHNT and CDR2 YENEEA. CDR3 sequence: CASSLGSGNTGELFF. In DNA, the CDR3 is TGTGCCAGCAGCTTAGGATCGGGGAACACCGGGGAGCTGTTTTTT.

This clone was counted once. The chain uses TRBV20-1 and TRBJ2-6; maybe TRBD1 (6 bases). CDR3 length: 16 residues. V was pared by 3 bases and J by 0 bases, with 12 bases between. CDR1 is DFQATT and CDR2 is SNEGSKA in the germline V gene (reference sequence). The DNA of the CDR3 is TGCAGTGCTAGTACGCAGGGGACCTCTGGGGCCAACGTCCTGACTTTC. The encoded protein is CSASTQGTSGANVLTF.

This clone was seen at least ten times. The chain recombines TRBV15 with TRBJ2-5; D perhaps matches TRBD2 (5 bases). CDR1 and CDR2 (germline): LNHNV, YYDKDF (reference sequence). The CDR3 runs to 17 residues. The V and J ends lost 1 base and 3 bases respectively, with 18 bases between them. The CDR3: CATSRVEEGVREETQYF. CDR3 DNA: TGTGCCACCAGCAGAGTCGAAGAGGGAGTTAGGGAAGAGACCCAGTACTTC.

V is TRBV28 and J is TRBJ1-2, with D possibly matching TRBD1 (6 bases). In germline, CDR1 is MDHEN, CDR2 SYDVKM. This CDR3 region has 14 residues. V was trimmed by 5 bases and J by 6 bases, leaving 16 bases between them. For the CDR3, the DNA is TGTGCCAGCAGTCTAGGGGGTTCTGTAGATGGCTACACCTTC. Amino acid sequence: CASSLGGSVDGYTF.

The rearrangement links TRBV16 to TRBJ1-6; tentative D call: TRBD1 (6 bases). The CDR3 totals 15 residues. Germline loops: CDR1 KGHSY, CDR2 FQNENV. V was pared by 5 bases and J by 9 bases, with 17 bases between. The CDR3 DNA reads as TGTGCCAGCAGCAACACACAGGGTATGGGTTCACCCCTCCACTTT. Translation: CASSNTQGMGSPLHF.

This clone has just a few counts. This chain links TRBV5-1 with TRBJ2-7; a weak D match, TRBD2 (6 bases). There are 13 residues in the CDR3. Between the trimmed V and J ends, which lost 4 bases and 2 bases, there was a span of 10 bases. Germline CDR1 and CDR2: SGHRS and YFSETQ. The CDR3 nucleotides are TGCGCCAGCAGCGCCGGGACTGCCTACGAGCAGTACTTC. Protein: CASSAGTAYEQYF.

The CDR3 loop is CASSQTWGGDTDTQYF. The CDR3 DNA is TGCGCCAGCAGCCAAACATGGGGCGGGGATACAGATACGCAGTATTTT. The chain links TRBV4-1 to TRBJ2-3; tentatively, D is TRBD2 (6 bases). Deletions cut 2 bases from V and 3 bases from J, with 15 bases between. Germline CDR1 and CDR2: MGHRA and YSYEKL. There are 16 residues in the CDR3.

This clone occurred a few times. The chain uses TRBV7-3 and TRBJ2-3; D perhaps matches TRBD2 (6 bases). CDR1 and CDR2 from the germline V gene are SGHTA and FQGTGA. The CDR3 length is 13 residues. The V gene lost 3 bases and the J gene lost 11 bases, with 15 bases spanning the gap. The CDR3, as DNA: TGTGCCAGCAGCTTTAAACAGACTAGTCGGCAGTATTTT. This gives the protein CASSFKQTSRQYF.

This chain links TRBV21-1 with TRBJ2-1; the table's D gene call, TRBD2, was not cross checked with the DNA. TRBV21-1 is recorded as a pseudogene. This CDR3 spans 14 amino acids. The CDR3 loop is CAGGTVKVYNEQFF. The CDR3 region has the DNA TGTGCCGGGGGGACGGTAAAGGTTTACAATGAGCAGTTCTTC.

The V and J genes are TRBV6-6 and TRBJ2-2; a weak D match, TRBD1 (6 bases). Germline V lookup: CDR1 MNHNY, CDR2 SVGAGI (reference sequence). Deletions cut 5 bases from V and 7 bases from J, with 8 bases between. This CDR3 is 12 amino acids long. For the CDR3, the DNA is TGTGCCAGCAGTCTAGGGGGCGGGGAGCTGTTTTTT. It is translated as CASSLGGGELFF.

This chain joins TRBV9 and TRBJ2-1, with 8 bases aligning to TRBD2. The length of the CDR3 is 15 residues. Germline-derived CDR1 and CDR2 are SGDLS and YYNGEE. V trimming: 0 bases; J trimming: 7 bases; junction bases outside the gene matches: 6. In DNA form, the CDR3 reads TGTGCCAGCAGCGTAGCCGGGGGGGCTCAGAATGAGCAGTTCTTC. Its translation is CASSVAGGAQNEQFF. The full variable domain, with the rest looked up from reference TRBV9 and TRBJ2-1, is DSGVTQTPKHLITATGQRVTLRCSPRSGDLSVYWYQQSLDQGLQFLIQYYNGEERAKGNILERFSAQQFPDLHSELNLSSLELGDSALYFCASSVAGGAQNEQFFGPGTRLTVL.

This sequence joins TRBV29-1 and TRBJ1-1, with D tentatively TRBD1 (5 bases). Trimming stripped 2 bases from V and 7 bases from J, with 14 bases between. Per germline, CDR1 SQVTM and CDR2 ANQGSEA. The CDR3 has 13 amino acids. CDR3 loop: CSVELTEDVEAFF. The DNA of the CDR3 is TGCAGCGTTGAACTGACAGAGGACGTTGAAGCTTTCTTT.

V is TRBV14 and J is TRBJ2-5; D remains unclear. The germline CDR1 and CDR2 sequences are SGHDN and FVKESK. This CDR3 is 15 amino acids long. V dropped 4 bases and J dropped 7 bases, with 19 bases sitting between them. The CDR3 sequence: CASSPSWAGPVTQYF. The CDR3 nucleotides are TGTGCCAGCAGCCCCAGTTGGGCCGGCCCCGTGACCCAGTACTTC.